Presented here are 9 T cell receptor beta chains from one specimen sequenced in a study of blood T cell repertoires in COVID-19. Sequencing used immunoSEQ multiplex PCR; TCRdb keeps in-frame clones, though not all of them. Of some 250,000 clones listed, about 87% were seen once; the top ten hold more than 6.5%. Source material: peripheral blood. The receptor set was obtained from a woman in her seventies with active or convalescent COVID-19.

This chain connects TRBV9 to TRBJ1-2; D gene ambiguous. The CDR3 runs 14 residues. The V gene lost 0 bases and the J gene lost 10 bases, with 16 bases spanning the gap. In germline, CDR1 is SGDLS, CDR2 YYNGEE. The CDR3 is CASSVGQGRSVYTF. CDR3 DNA: TGTGCCAGCAGCGTAGGTCAAGGGAGGAGTGTCTACACCTTC.

The rearrangement links TRBV10-3 to TRBJ1-2; 10 bases are shared with TRBD1. The ends lost 5 bases at V and 0 bases at J; junction bases unmatched: 3. The CDR3 is 15 amino acids. Germline CDR1 is ENHRY and CDR2 is SYGVKD. This CDR3 is CAISLDRGANYGYTF. The DNA for the CDR3 is TGTGCCATCAGTTTGGACAGGGGGGCTAACTATGGCTACACCTTC.

This sequence joins TRBV19 and TRBJ2-2; TRBD1 matches 8 bases. CDR1 and CDR2 from the germline V gene are LNHDA and SQIVND (reference sequence). Trimming took 8 bases from V and 5 from J; bases not matched to a gene: 7. The CDR3 is 14 amino acids. The CDR3: CASLDRDRTGELFF. CDR3 nucleotide sequence: TGTGCCAGTCTGGACAGGGACCGGACCGGGGAGCTGTTTTTT.

This sequence joins TRBV14 and TRBJ2-1, with D possibly being TRBD1 (5 bases). The CDR3 consists of 14 residues. Germline V gene data show CDR1 as SGHDN and CDR2 as FVKESK. V lost 7 bases to trimming and J lost 7 bases, with 17 bases between them. DNA of the CDR3: TGTGCCAGCATCCTGGGGCCCCTTTCGAATGAGCAGTTCTTC. It yields the protein CASILGPLSNEQFF.

V gene TRBV5-1 combines with J gene TRBJ1-1; no clear D. V gave up 1 base and J gave up 1 base, with 14 bases separating them. The CDR3 consists of 16 residues. Germline loops: CDR1 SGHRS, CDR2 YFSETQ. CDR3 sequence (DNA): TGCGCCAGCAGCTTGCGTGTGGGCACCTCGAACACTGAAGCTTTCTTT. It translates to CASSLRVGTSNTEAFF.

This chain links TRBV5-6 with TRBJ1-5; D not resolved. The CDR3 has 15 amino acids. Germline V CDR1 and CDR2: SGHDT, YYEEEE. V was shortened by 0 bases and J by 1 base, with 8 bases between the two germline ends. Written as DNA, the CDR3 is TGTGCCAGCAGCTTGGGGGCCTGGAGCAATCAGCCCCAGCATTTT. Translating gives CASSLGAWSNQPQHF. Full variable domain (remainder filled in from reference TRBV5-6 and TRBJ1-5): DAGVTQSPTHLIKTRGQQVTLRCSPKSGHDTVSWYQQALGQGPQFIFQYYEEEERQRGNFPDRFSGHQFPNYSSELNVNALLLGDSALYLCASSLGAWSNQPQHFGDGTRLSIL.

The genes are TRBV27 and TRBJ1-4; possibly TRBD1 for D (5 bases). CDR3 size: 15 residues. Germline-derived CDR1 and CDR2 are MNHEY and SMNVEV (reference sequence). V gave up 4 bases and J gave up 5 bases, with 14 bases separating them. This chain's CDR3 is CASSSWTFGNEKLFF. The CDR3 DNA follows: TGTGCCAGCAGTTCCTGGACATTTGGGAATGAAAAACTGTTTTTT.

The V call is TRBV30, the J call TRBJ2-7, with D tentatively TRBD2 (5 bases). The CDR3 covers 14 residues. Germline V gene sequence: CDR1 GTSNPN, CDR2 SVGIG (reference sequence). The V end was cut by 3 bases, the J end by 2 bases, with 14 bases between. The CDR3 here is CAWRGSGSTYEQYF. The CDR3 nucleotides read TGTGCCTGGAGGGGAAGCGGCAGTACCTACGAGCAGTACTTC.

The V call is TRBV6-2 or TRBV6-3, the J call TRBJ1-5, with D perhaps TRBD1 (5 bases). Germline assignment: CDR1 MNHEY and CDR2 SVGEGT. The CDR3 covers 13 residues. V gave up 2 bases and J gave up 6 bases, with 8 bases separating them. CDR3 bases: TGTGCCAGCAGTTACGGAGGGGCTCAGCCCCAGCATTTT. Translation gives CASSYGGAQPQHF.